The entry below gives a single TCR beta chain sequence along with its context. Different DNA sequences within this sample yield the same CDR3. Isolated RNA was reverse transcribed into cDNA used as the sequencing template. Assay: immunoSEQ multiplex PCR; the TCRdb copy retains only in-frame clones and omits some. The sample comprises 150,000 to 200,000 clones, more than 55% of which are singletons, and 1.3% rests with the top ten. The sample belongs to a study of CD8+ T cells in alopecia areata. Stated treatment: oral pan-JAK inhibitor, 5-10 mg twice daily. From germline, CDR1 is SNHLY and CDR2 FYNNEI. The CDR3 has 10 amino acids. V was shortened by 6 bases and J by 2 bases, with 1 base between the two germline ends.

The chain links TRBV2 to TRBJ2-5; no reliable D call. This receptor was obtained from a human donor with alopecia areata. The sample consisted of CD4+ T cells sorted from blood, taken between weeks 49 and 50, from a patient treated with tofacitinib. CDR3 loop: CASRQETQYF. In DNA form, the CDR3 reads TGTGCCAGCAGGCAAGAGACCCAGTACTTC.